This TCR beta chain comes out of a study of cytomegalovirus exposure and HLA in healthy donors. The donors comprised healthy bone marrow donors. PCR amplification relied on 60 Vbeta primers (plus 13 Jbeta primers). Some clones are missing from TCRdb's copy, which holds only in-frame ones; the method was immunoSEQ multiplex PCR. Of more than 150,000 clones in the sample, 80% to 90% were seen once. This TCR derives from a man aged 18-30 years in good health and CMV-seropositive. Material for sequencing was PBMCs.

CDR3 sequence (DNA): TGCGCCAGCAGCCAATCGGGGGGGACCTACGAGCAGTACTTC. This gives the protein CASSQSGGTYEQYF. The gene calls are TRBV4-1 and TRBJ2-7, with 8 bases lining up with TRBD2. The V segment lost 2 bases and the J segment 2 bases; nucleotides outside the gene matches: 2. The CDR3 is 14 amino acids. Germline V gives CDR1 MGHRA, CDR2 YSYEKL.